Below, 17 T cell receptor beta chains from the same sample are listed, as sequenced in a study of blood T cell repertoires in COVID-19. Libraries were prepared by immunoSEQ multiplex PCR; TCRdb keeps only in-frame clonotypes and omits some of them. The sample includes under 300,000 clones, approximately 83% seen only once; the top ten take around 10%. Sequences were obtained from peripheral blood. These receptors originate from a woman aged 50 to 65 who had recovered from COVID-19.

The DNA for the CDR3 is TGCGCCAGCAGCCGCCCCGCAGGACAGATCACAGATACGCAGTATTTT. Translation gives CASSRPAGQITDTQYF. The chain links TRBV5-1 to TRBJ2-3, with TRBD1 as a possible D gene (6 bases). Germline V lookup: CDR1 SGHRS, CDR2 YFSETQ. CDR3 length: 16 amino acids. V lost 4 bases and J lost 2, with 17 bases in between. The entire variable domain, with the rest obtained from reference TRBV5-1 and TRBJ2-3, is as follows: KAGVTQTPRYLIKTRGQQVTLSCSPISGHRSVSWYQQTPGQGLQFLFEYFSETQRNKGNFPGRFSGRQFSNSRSEMNVSTLELGDSALYLCASSRPAGQITDTQYFGPGTRLTVL.

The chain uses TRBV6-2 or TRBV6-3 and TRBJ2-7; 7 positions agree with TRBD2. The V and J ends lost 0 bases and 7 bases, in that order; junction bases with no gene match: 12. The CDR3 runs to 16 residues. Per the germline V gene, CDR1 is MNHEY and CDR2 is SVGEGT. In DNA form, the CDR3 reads TGTGCCAGCAGTTACTCAGGGAGCCTAGCGGAGATAGAGCAGTACTTC. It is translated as CASSYSGSLAEIEQYF.

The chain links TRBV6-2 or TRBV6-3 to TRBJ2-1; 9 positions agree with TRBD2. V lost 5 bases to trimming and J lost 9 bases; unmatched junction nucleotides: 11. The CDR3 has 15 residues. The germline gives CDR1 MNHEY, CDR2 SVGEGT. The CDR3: CASSTHLSGGTEQFF. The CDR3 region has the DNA TGTGCCAGCAGTACCCACTTGAGCGGGGGGACTGAGCAGTTCTTC.

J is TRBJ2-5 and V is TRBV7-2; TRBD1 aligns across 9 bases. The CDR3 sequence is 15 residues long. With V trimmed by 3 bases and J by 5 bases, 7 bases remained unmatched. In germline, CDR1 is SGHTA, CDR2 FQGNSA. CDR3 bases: TGTGCCAGCAGCTTCAACAGGGGGCGGCGGGAGACCCAGTACTTC. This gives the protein CASSFNRGRRETQYF.

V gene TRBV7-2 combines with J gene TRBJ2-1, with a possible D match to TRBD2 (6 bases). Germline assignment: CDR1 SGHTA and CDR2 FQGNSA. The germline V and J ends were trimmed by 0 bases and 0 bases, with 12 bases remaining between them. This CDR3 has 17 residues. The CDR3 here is CASSLASGQNSYNEQFF. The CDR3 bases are TGTGCCAGCAGCTTAGCTAGCGGACAAAACTCCTACAATGAGCAGTTCTTC.

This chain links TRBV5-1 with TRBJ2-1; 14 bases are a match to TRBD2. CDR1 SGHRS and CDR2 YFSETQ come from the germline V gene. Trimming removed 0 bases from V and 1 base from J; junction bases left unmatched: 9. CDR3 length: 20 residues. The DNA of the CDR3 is TGCGCCAGCAGCTTGGCCGGGACTAGCGGGGGCCCTTTGTCCTACAATGAGCAGTTCTTC. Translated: CASSLAGTSGGPLSYNEQFF.

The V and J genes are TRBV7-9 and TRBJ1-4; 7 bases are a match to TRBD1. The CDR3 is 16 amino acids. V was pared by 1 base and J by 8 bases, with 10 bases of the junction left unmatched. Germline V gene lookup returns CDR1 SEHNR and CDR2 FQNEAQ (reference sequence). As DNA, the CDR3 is TGTGCCAGCAGCTTAGGACGCGTGACAGGGAGGGAAAAACTGTTTTTT. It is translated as CASSLGRVTGREKLFF.

The CDR3 sequence is CASSLEMSTEAFF. CDR3 nucleotides: TGTGCCAGCAGCCTAGAGATGAGTACTGAAGCTTTCTTT. The V call is TRBV9, the J call TRBJ1-1; D ambiguous. Trimming cost V 4 bases and J 5 bases, with 12 bases left between them. There are 13 residues in the CDR3. The germline gives CDR1 SGDLS, CDR2 YYNGEE. The full variable domain, its missing parts supplied by reference TRBV9 and TRBJ1-1, is DSGVTQTPKHLITATGQRVTLRCSPRSGDLSVYWYQQSLDQGLQFLIQYYNGEERAKGNILERFSAQQFPDLHSELNLSSLELGDSALYFCASSLEMSTEAFFGQGTRLTVV.

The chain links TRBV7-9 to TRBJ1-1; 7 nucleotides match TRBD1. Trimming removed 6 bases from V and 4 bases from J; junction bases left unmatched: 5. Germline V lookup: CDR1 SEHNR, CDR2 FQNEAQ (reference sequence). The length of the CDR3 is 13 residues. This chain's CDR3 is CASRYTGVTEAFF. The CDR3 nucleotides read TGTGCCAGCAGGTATACAGGGGTCACTGAAGCTTTCTTT.

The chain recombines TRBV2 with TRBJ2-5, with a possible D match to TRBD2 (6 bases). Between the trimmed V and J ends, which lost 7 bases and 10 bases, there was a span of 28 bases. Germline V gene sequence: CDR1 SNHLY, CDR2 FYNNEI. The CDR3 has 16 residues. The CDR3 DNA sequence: TGTGCCAGCACTACAGATAGGGAGGCGGGAAAGAGAATCCAGTACTTC. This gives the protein CASTTDREAGKRIQYF. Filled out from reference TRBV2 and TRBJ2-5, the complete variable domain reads EPEVTQTPSHQVTQMGQEVILRCVPISNHLYFYWYRQILGQKVEFLVSFYNNEISEKSEIFDDQFSVERPDGSNFTLKIRSTKLEDSAMYFCASTTDREAGKRIQYFGPGTRLLVL.

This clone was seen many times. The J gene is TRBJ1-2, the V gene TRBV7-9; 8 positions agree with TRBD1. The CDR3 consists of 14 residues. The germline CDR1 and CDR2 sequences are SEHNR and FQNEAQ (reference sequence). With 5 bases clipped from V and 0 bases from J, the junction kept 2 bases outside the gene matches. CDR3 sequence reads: CASSQTGANYGYTF. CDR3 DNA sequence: TGTGCCAGCAGCCAGACAGGGGCTAACTATGGCTACACCTTC.

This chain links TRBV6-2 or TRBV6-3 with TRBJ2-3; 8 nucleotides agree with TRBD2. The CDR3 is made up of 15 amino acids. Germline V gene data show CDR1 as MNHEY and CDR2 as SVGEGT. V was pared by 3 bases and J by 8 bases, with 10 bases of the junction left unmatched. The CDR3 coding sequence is TGTGCCAGCAGTTATAGCAGCGGGAGAAGCCTTACGCAGTATTTT. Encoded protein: CASSYSSGRSLTQYF.

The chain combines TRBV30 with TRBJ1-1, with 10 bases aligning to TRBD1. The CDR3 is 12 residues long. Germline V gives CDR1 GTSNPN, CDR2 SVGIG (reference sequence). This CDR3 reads CGWDRGGPEAFF. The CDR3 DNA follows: TGTGGGTGGGACAGGGGAGGTCCTGAAGCTTTCTTT. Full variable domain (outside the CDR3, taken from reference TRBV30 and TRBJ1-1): SQTIHQWPATLVQPVGSPLSLECTVEGTSNPNLYWYRQAAGRGLQLLFYSVGIGQISSEVPQNLSASRPQDRQFILSSKKLLLSDSGFYLCGWDRGGPEAFFGQGTRLTVV.

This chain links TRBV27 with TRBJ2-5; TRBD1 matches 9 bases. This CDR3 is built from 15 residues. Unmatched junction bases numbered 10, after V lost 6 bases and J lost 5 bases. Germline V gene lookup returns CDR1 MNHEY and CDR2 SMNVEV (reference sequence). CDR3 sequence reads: CASRSDRGHRETQYF. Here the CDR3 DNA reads TGTGCCAGCAGGTCGGACAGGGGCCATCGGGAGACCCAGTACTTC.

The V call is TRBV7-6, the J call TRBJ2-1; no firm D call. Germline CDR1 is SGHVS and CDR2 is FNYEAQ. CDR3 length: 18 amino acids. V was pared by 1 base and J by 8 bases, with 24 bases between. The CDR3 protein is CASSLEARHPSRLDEQFF. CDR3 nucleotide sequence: TGTGCCAGCAGCTTAGAGGCCCGACACCCATCTCGATTGGATGAGCAGTTCTTC.

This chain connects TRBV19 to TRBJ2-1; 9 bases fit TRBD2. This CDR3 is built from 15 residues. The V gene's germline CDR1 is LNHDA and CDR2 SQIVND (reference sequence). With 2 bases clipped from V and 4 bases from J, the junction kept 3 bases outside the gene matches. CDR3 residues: CASSISGGTYNEQFF. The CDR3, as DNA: TGTGCCAGTAGTATAAGCGGGGGGACGTACAATGAGCAGTTCTTC. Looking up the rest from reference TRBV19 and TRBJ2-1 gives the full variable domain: DGGITQSPKYLFRKEGQNVTLSCEQNLNHDAMYWYRQDPGQGLRLIYYSQIVNDFQKGDIAEGYSVSREKKESFPLTVTSAQKNPTAFYLCASSISGGTYNEQFFGPGTRLTVL.

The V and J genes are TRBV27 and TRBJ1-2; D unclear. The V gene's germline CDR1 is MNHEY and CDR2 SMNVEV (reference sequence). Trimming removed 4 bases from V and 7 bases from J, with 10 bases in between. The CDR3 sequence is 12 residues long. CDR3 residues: CASSSGLSGYTF. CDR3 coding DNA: TGTGCCAGCAGTTCGGGATTGAGTGGCTACACCTTC.